The clone carrying this TCR beta chain has just one count. The antigen remains unidentified. This sample was taken from a study of Ad26.COV2.S vaccination and SARS-CoV-2 variants. Whole-study results and caveats: Placebo recipients showed lower spike-specific TCR breadth than vaccinees. In TCR breadth and depth analyses, total T cell responses may have been underestimated.

Treatment described: around 19 received Ad26.COV2.S at low or high dose, single or two shots; several received placebo; per-sample allocation not given. It was on day 63 after the first vaccine or placebo injection that samples were taken. Generated by immunoSEQ multiplex PCR, the TCRdb table keeps only in-frame clones and is missing some. The sample includes about 350,000 clones, about 85% of them seen just once. Trimming cost V 8 bases and J 9 bases, with 18 bases left between them. The CDR3 has 13 residues. The TCR originated in a person aged 18-60 years who received the Ad26.COV2.S COVID-19 vaccine or a placebo. The rearrangement uses TRBV5-3 and TRBJ2-1; D ambiguous. TRBV5-3 is classed as an ORF, of uncertain function. Sequences were derived from peripheral blood, sampled in a trial of Ad26.COV2.S vaccine versus placebo. The CDR3 protein is CARPRLRTSEQFF. The CDR3 DNA reads TGTGCCAGGCCCAGACTCCGTACGAGTGAGCAGTTCTTC.